The sequence of this T cell receptor beta chain was determined in a study of blood T cell repertoires in COVID-19. Study context: PBMCs, B-cell-depleted T cells, or T cells provided the cDNA or gDNA that made up the material.

Original methodology: Counts of nucleated cells, estimated from reference gene primer amplification, were obtained. TCRdb's table, derived via immunoSEQ multiplex PCR, lists solely in-frame clones and lacks some. V and J calls plus clone size are reproduced from that table; the DNA served to infer D and trimming. The data hold over 100,000 clones, with approximately 87% observed a single time. The CDR3 totals 16 residues. Germline CDR1 SGHAT, CDR2 FQNNGV. With 3 bases clipped from V and 4 bases from J, the junction kept 8 bases outside the gene matches. Material for sequencing was peripheral blood. The chain joins TRBV11-2 to TRBJ2-7, with TRBD2 matching over 11 bases. The receptor was isolated from a woman aged 55-70 years with acute or convalescent COVID-19. CDR3 sequence (DNA): TGTGCCAGCAGCTTGGTAGCGGGAGGGCTACCTTACGAGCAGTACTTC. Translation gives CASSLVAGGLPYEQYF.